These 5 T cell receptor beta chains were all obtained from the same sample, sequenced in a study of early T cells in non-severe SARS-CoV-2 infection. TCRdb called the 5' RACE reads again in MiXCR, with one record for every CDR3 protein. The sample holds some 35,000 distinct CDR3 sequences, less than 7% seen once. The input for sequencing was whole blood, taken at baseline. These receptor sequences come from an adult who was a healthcare worker with PCR-confirmed SARS-CoV-2 infection or an uninfected control (not recorded which).

This clonotype occurred a few times. An end of the junction does not agree with germline; a read error may underlie this. The chain recombines TRBV11-2 with TRBJ1-2; D is possibly TRBD1 (5 bases). From germline, CDR1 is SGHAT and CDR2 FQNNGV. CDR3 length: 12 residues. The CDR3 protein is CASSIDSYGYTF. The DNA of the CDR3 is TGTGCCAGCAGCATAGACAGTTATGGCTACACCTTC.

The sample holds many counts of this clonotype. This sequence joins TRBV30 and TRBJ2-7; D uncertain. This CDR3 has 13 amino acids. Trimming pared 2 bases from V and 2 bases from J, leaving 10 bases between. The V gene's germline CDR1 is GTSNPN and CDR2 SVGIG (reference sequence). The CDR3 sequence is CAWSKFGAYEQYF. CDR3 nucleotide sequence: TGTGCCTGGAGTAAGTTTGGGGCCTACGAGCAGTACTTC.

Judged by abundance, this clonotype is medium-sized. This chain links TRBV3-1 with TRBJ1-4; maybe TRBD1 (5 bases). V lost 4 bases, J lost 8 bases, and 20 bases lay in between. CDR1 LGHDT and CDR2 YNNKEL come from the germline V gene (reference sequence). The CDR3 length is 16 residues. This CDR3 reads CASSPDYMGTGEKLFF. The CDR3 DNA is TGTGCCAGCAGCCCAGACTACATGGGGACGGGGGAAAAACTGTTTTTT.

V and J are TRBV30 and TRBJ2-7; 7 bases agree with TRBD1. V lost 3 bases and J lost 5; bases outside the gene matches: 13. This CDR3 contains 15 residues. Germline lookup yields CDR1 GTSNPN and CDR2 SVGIG (reference sequence). The CDR3 sequence: CAWRPTDRWLNEQYF. As DNA, the CDR3 is TGTGCCTGGAGACCTACGGACAGGTGGTTGAACGAGCAGTACTTC.

The V call is TRBV5-1, the J call TRBJ1-1; D is unresolved. The CDR3 contains 14 residues. The V end lost 0 bases, the J end lost 0 bases, and 6 bases lay between the germline ends. Germline V lookup: CDR1 SGHRS, CDR2 YFSETQ. CDR3 in amino acids: CASSLDALNTEAFF. In DNA, the CDR3 is TGCGCCAGCAGCTTGGACGCTTTGAACACTGAAGCTTTCTTT.